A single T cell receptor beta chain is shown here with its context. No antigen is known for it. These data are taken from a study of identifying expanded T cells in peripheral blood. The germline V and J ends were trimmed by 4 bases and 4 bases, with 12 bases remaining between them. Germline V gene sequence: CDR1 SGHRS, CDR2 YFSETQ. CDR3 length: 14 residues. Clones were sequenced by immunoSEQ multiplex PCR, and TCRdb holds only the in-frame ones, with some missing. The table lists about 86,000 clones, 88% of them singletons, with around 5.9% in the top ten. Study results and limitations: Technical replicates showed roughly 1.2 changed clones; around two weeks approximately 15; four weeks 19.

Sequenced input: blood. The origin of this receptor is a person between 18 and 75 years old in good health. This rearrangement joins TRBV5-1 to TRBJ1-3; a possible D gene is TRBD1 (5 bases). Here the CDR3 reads CASSPDSSGNTIYF. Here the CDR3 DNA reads TGCGCCAGCAGCCCAGACAGCTCCGGAAACACCATATATTTT.